The 29 T cell receptor beta chains reported below all come from one sample, sequenced in a study of CD8+ T cells in alopecia areata. Treatment in this sample: oral pan-JAK inhibitor, 5-10 mg twice daily. RNA was isolated and reverse transcribed to cDNA, the sequencing template. Sequencing was performed with immunoSEQ multiplex PCR; in TCRdb, only in-frame clones are kept and a portion is missing. The sample has 150,000 to 200,000 clones, just under 65% seen once; the top ten hold approximately 1.2%. This specimen was CD4+ T cells sorted from blood, taken at approximately week 49, from a patient treated with tofacitinib. These receptors came from a human donor with alopecia areata.

The J gene is TRBJ1-4, the V gene TRBV25-1; D remains ambiguous. The CDR3 has 11 residues. Germline-derived CDR1 and CDR2 are MGHDK and SYGVNS. V shed 3 bases and J shed 6 bases, with 2 bases lying between them. This CDR3 is CASSEDEKLFF. The CDR3, as DNA: TGTGCCAGCAGTGAGGATGAAAAACTGTTTTTT.

J is TRBJ2-6 and V is TRBV4-1, with D perhaps TRBD1 (6 bases). CDR3 length: 18 amino acids. Deletions cut 3 bases from V and 0 bases from J, with 15 bases between. Germline V gives CDR1 MGHRA, CDR2 YSYEKL. The CDR3 is CASSQRQALSSGANVLTF. CDR3 bases: TGCGCCAGCAGCCAGAGACAGGCTTTAAGCTCTGGGGCCAACGTCCTGACTTTC.

V and J are TRBV12-5 and TRBJ1-3; possible D gene TRBD1, 5 bases. Germline V gene data show CDR1 as LGHNT and CDR2 as FRNRAP. V was shortened by 9 bases and J by 6 bases, with 12 bases between the two germline ends. The CDR3 is 12 amino acids. CDR3 nucleotides: TGTGCTAGCGGACATAATGAAAACACCATATATTTT. The encoded protein is CASGHNENTIYF.

The sample holds one count of this clone. J is TRBJ2-4 and V is TRBV4-3; no clear D gene. The germline V gene encodes CDR1 LGHNA and CDR2 YSLEER. This CDR3 has 15 amino acids. Trimming removed 4 bases at V and 1 base at J, with 11 bases between. DNA for the CDR3: TGCGCCAGCAGCCTATTCTTGGGTGCCAAAAACATTCAGTACTTC. Translation: CASSLFLGAKNIQYF.

This clone was counted ten times or more. This chain uses TRBV29-1 with TRBJ1-4, with 8 nucleotides matching TRBD1. Germline assignment: CDR1 SQVTM and CDR2 ANQGSEA. V trimming: 4 bases; J trimming: 10 bases; junction bases outside the gene matches: 8. This CDR3 spans 13 amino acids. CDR3 region: CSVAGQGGPKLFF. In DNA, the CDR3 is TGCAGCGTTGCCGGACAGGGAGGACCAAAACTGTTTTTT.

V is TRBV20-1 and J is TRBJ1-4; D gene ambiguous. CDR1 and CDR2 (germline): DFQATT, SNEGSKA (reference sequence). V was cut by 0 bases and J by 15 bases, with 11 bases left in between. This CDR3 spans 11 amino acids. For the CDR3, the DNA is TGCAGTGCTAGAGATCTTTACGTAGTGTTTTTT. Its translation is CSARDLYVVFF.

The chain is built from TRBV7-2 and TRBJ1-6, with D hard to call. Trimming stripped 5 bases from V and 12 bases from J, with 11 bases between. The CDR3 is 12 residues long. Germline loops: CDR1 SGHTA, CDR2 FQGNSA. CDR3 DNA sequence: TGTGCCAGCAGCCCTTACGGACTACCCCTCCACTTT. This sequence encodes CASSPYGLPLHF.

This sequence joins TRBV30 and TRBJ1-2; no clear D gene. The CDR3 runs 12 residues. Germline lookup yields CDR1 GTSNPN and CDR2 SVGIG (reference sequence). The V end lost 0 bases, the J end lost 6 bases, and 8 bases lay between the germline ends. The CDR3 here is CAWSVNSDGYTF. CDR3 sequence (DNA): TGTGCCTGGAGTGTAAACTCGGATGGCTACACCTTC.

V and J are TRBV7-3 and TRBJ2-7; D possibly uses TRBD1 or TRBD2 (5 bases each). The germline gives CDR1 SGHTA, CDR2 FQGTGA. The length of the CDR3 is 15 residues. V lost 2 bases to trimming and J lost 1 base, with 12 bases between them. Here the CDR3 DNA reads TGTGCCAGCAGCTTACGAGGGGAGCCGTCCTACGAGCAGTACTTC. This gives the protein CASSLRGEPSYEQYF. The variable domain in full, completed from reference TRBV7-3 and TRBJ2-7, reads GAGVSQTPSNKVTEKGKYVELRCDPISGHTALYWYRQSLGQGPEFLIYFQGTGAADDSGLPNDRFFAVRPEGSVSTLKIQRTERGDSAVYLCASSLRGEPSYEQYFGPGTRLTVT.

The genes are TRBV18 and TRBJ2-6, with D uncertain. Germline assignment: CDR1 KGHSH and CDR2 LQKENI. The CDR3 has 15 residues. The ends were cut back, 2 bases at V and 0 bases at J, with 5 bases in the middle. The CDR3 reads CASSPGVSGANVLTF. CDR3 sequence (DNA): TGTGCCAGCTCACCAGGAGTCTCTGGGGCCAACGTCCTGACTTTC.

The chain has TRBV30 and TRBJ2-5; 10 bases agree with TRBD2. V trimming: 0 bases; J trimming: 5 bases; junction bases outside the gene matches: 12. The CDR3 spans 17 residues. Germline V lookup: CDR1 GTSNPN, CDR2 SVGIG (reference sequence). The CDR3 DNA reads as TGTGCCTGGAGTGTAGGAAGAGCGGGGGGGCCCGGGGAGACCCAGTACTTC. It translates to CAWSVGRAGGPGETQYF.

The chain combines TRBV29-1 with TRBJ1-1; D is uncertain. The V end was cut by 2 bases, the J end by 0 bases, with 10 bases between. This CDR3 is built from 14 residues. Germline V gene sequence: CDR1 SQVTM, CDR2 ANQGSEA. Here the CDR3 DNA reads TGCAGCGTTGAACTTTGGGCATTGAACACTGAAGCTTTCTTT. It encodes CSVELWALNTEAFF. Variable domain in full (rest from reference TRBV29-1 and TRBJ1-1): SAVISQKPSRDICQRGTSLTIQCQVDSQVTMMFWYRQQPGQSLTLIATANQGSEATYESGFVIDKFPISRPNLTFSTLTVSNMSPEDSSIYLCSVELWALNTEAFFGQGTRLTVV.

The chain carries TRBV29-1 and TRBJ1-2; D is unresolved. CDR3 length equals 13 residues. Germline V CDR1 and CDR2: SQVTM, ANQGSEA. The V gene lost 1 base and the J gene lost 1 base, with 7 bases spanning the gap. The CDR3 DNA follows: TGCAGCGTTGAAGCGGGTTATAACTATGGCTACACCTTC. Translated, it gives CSVEAGYNYGYTF.

The V and J genes are TRBV27 and TRBJ2-6; D may correspond to TRBD1 or TRBD2 (5 bases each). The CDR3 is 19 residues long. The V gene's germline CDR1 is MNHEY and CDR2 SMNVEV (reference sequence). The ends were cut back, 5 bases at V and 0 bases at J, with 20 bases in the middle. CDR3 nucleotides: TGTGCCAGCAGTCAGAGGGGTGTTATTGACCGCTCTGGGGCCAACGTCCTGACTTTC. Encoded protein: CASSQRGVIDRSGANVLTF.

The chain links TRBV7-2 to TRBJ2-6; weak D call: TRBD2 (5 bases). This CDR3 contains 16 residues. The ends were cut back, 3 bases at V and 5 bases at J, with 14 bases in the middle. Germline V gene lookup returns CDR1 SGHTA and CDR2 FQGNSA. In DNA form, the CDR3 reads TGTGCCAGCAGCTTTAGTAGGAGCGGCCGGGCCAACGTCCTGACTTTC. Its protein product is CASSFSRSGRANVLTF. Combining the CDR3 with reference TRBV7-2 and TRBJ2-6 gives the whole variable domain GAGVSQSPSNKVTEKGKDVELRCDPISGHTALYWYRQSLGQGLEFLIYFQGNSAPDKSGLPSDRFSAERTGGSVSTLTIQRTQQEDSAVYLCASSFSRSGRANVLTFGAGSRLTVL.

This clone has just a few counts. The chain links TRBV29-1 to TRBJ1-1; D gene uncertain. The V gene lost 6 bases and the J gene lost 1 base, with 9 bases spanning the gap. Germline-derived CDR1 and CDR2 are SQVTM and ANQGSEA. The CDR3 is 12 amino acids. CDR3 sequence: CSVSRQNTEAFF. The CDR3 nucleotides read TGCAGCGTGTCTCGGCAGAACACTGAAGCTTTCTTT.

In this sample, this clone turned up once. The chain has TRBV6-6 and TRBJ1-1; D is unclear. The CDR3 has 11 amino acids. V gave up 4 bases and J gave up 5 bases, with 5 bases separating them. Germline CDR1 is MNHNY and CDR2 is SVGAGI (reference sequence). The CDR3: CASSFETEAFF. DNA for the CDR3: TGTGCCAGCAGTTTCGAGACTGAAGCTTTCTTT.

This clone was seen more than once but under ten times. CDR3 sequence reads: CASSGGHNSPLHF. In DNA form, the CDR3 reads TGTGCCAGCAGTGGCGGTCATAATTCACCCCTCCACTTT. The chain has TRBV2 and TRBJ1-6; D is ambiguous. The CDR3 is 13 amino acids. Trimming cost V 4 bases and J 5 bases, with 6 bases left between them. The germline V gene has CDR1 SNHLY and CDR2 FYNNEI.

The chain is built from TRBV10-3 and TRBJ2-7, with 9 bases lining up with TRBD1. Trimming took 3 bases from V and 5 from J; bases not matched to a gene: 5. This CDR3 is 14 amino acids long. The germline CDR1 and CDR2 sequences are ENHRY and SYGVKD. This CDR3 is CAISEPGDRDEQYF. The DNA of the CDR3 is TGTGCCATCAGTGAACCCGGGGACAGGGACGAGCAGTACTTC.

This clone has a single count. The chain has TRBV14 and TRBJ1-1; a weak D match, TRBD1 (6 bases). CDR3 size: 14 residues. The germline V and J ends were trimmed by 5 bases and 3 bases, with 13 bases remaining between them. CDR1 and CDR2 (germline): SGHDN, FVKESK. The CDR3 region has the DNA TGTGCCAGCAGCAAGGGGGTGGGGGACACTGAAGCTTTCTTT. The encoded protein is CASSKGVGDTEAFF.

This clone was seen a few times. The chain is built from TRBV10-3 and TRBJ2-7, with D perhaps TRBD1 (7 bases). V gave up 0 bases and J gave up 7 bases, with 16 bases separating them. This CDR3 region has 15 residues. Germline assignment: CDR1 ENHRY and CDR2 SYGVKD. The CDR3 protein is CAISESTAGQKEQYF. In nucleotides, the CDR3 is TGTGCCATCAGTGAGTCGACTGCGGGACAGAAAGAGCAGTACTTC.

J is TRBJ2-5 and V is TRBV15; 8 bases align to TRBD1. Germline CDR1 is LNHNV and CDR2 is YYDKDF (reference sequence). The CDR3 is made up of 15 amino acids. V dropped 6 bases and J dropped 5; count of bases not matched to a gene: 11. CDR3 sequence reads: CATSLQGGMGETQYF. In nucleotides, the CDR3 is TGTGCCACCAGTTTACAGGGGGGCATGGGGGAGACCCAGTACTTC. Based on the CDR3 plus reference TRBV15 and TRBJ2-5, the full variable domain is DAMVIQNPRYQVTQFGKPVTLSCSQTLNHNVMYWYQQKSSQAPKLLFHYYDKDFNNEADTPDNFQSRRPNTSFCFLDIRSPGLGDTAMYLCATSLQGGMGETQYFGPGTRLLVL.

In this sample, this clone turned up a few times. V is TRBV6-1 and J is TRBJ2-1, with TRBD2 matching 8 bases. The CDR3 loop spans 14 amino acids. V shed 10 bases and J 5 bases; nucleotides not matched to a gene: 10. Germline CDR1 and CDR2: MNHNS and SASEGT. CDR3 region: CATSGTSHNNEQFF. The CDR3 DNA sequence: TGTGCCACATCCGGGACTAGTCACAACAATGAGCAGTTCTTC.

The chain is built from TRBV29-1 and TRBJ1-2; no firm D call. This CDR3 region has 16 residues. Germline loops: CDR1 SQVTM, CDR2 ANQGSEA. V lost 6 bases and J 5 bases, leaving 25 bases between the germline ends. The CDR3 coding sequence is TGCAGCGTCCCGGGCGATAGGACGGCCCCCTATTATGGCTACACCTTC. It yields the protein CSVPGDRTAPYYGYTF.

This clone showed up just once. The chain is built from TRBV27 and TRBJ1-2; 9 bases map to TRBD1. Germline V gene data show CDR1 as MNHEY and CDR2 as SMNVEV (reference sequence). V lost 5 bases and J lost 5; bases outside the gene matches: 6. The CDR3 is 14 amino acids. The CDR3 loop reads CASSPRDRAYGYTF. CDR3 DNA sequence: TGTGCCAGCAGTCCCCGGGACAGGGCATATGGCTACACCTTC.

The chain couples TRBV5-1 to TRBJ2-7; no clear D gene. V shed 4 bases and J shed 5 bases, with 16 bases lying between them. Germline assignment: CDR1 SGHRS and CDR2 YFSETQ. This CDR3 is built from 14 residues. The CDR3 is CASSHVRAGDEQYF. As DNA, the CDR3 is TGCGCCAGCAGCCACGTACGGGCAGGCGACGAGCAGTACTTC. Full variable domain (outside the CDR3, taken from reference TRBV5-1 and TRBJ2-7): KAGVTQTPRYLIKTRGQQVTLSCSPISGHRSVSWYQQTPGQGLQFLFEYFSETQRNKGNFPGRFSGRQFSNSRSEMNVSTLELGDSALYLCASSHVRAGDEQYFGPGTRLTVT.

The sample holds a few counts of this clone. V is TRBV29-1 and J is TRBJ2-5; D may be TRBD1 (5 bases). The CDR3 spans 11 residues. Germline V gene sequence: CDR1 SQVTM, CDR2 ANQGSEA. V was pared by 7 bases and J by 2 bases, with 8 bases between. CDR3 nucleotide sequence: TGCAGCGCTAAGGGGCAAGAGACCCAGTACTTC. Its translation is CSAKGQETQYF.

This chain links TRBV6-1 with TRBJ1-1, with TRBD1 as a possible D gene (6 bases). The V gene lost 4 bases and the J gene lost 4 bases, with 13 bases spanning the gap. There are 14 residues in the CDR3. Germline V gene lookup returns CDR1 MNHNS and CDR2 SASEGT. CDR3: CASSAQGRRTEAFF. In DNA, the CDR3 is TGTGCCAGCAGTGCACAGGGAAGGCGCACTGAAGCTTTCTTT.

The V and J genes are TRBV4-3 and TRBJ1-1; D is undetermined. Germline V gene sequence: CDR1 LGHNA, CDR2 YSLEER. The CDR3 sequence is 13 residues long. The V end was cut by 4 bases, the J end by 6 bases, with 12 bases between. CDR3 amino acids: CASSRDVAAEAFF. CDR3 sequence (DNA): TGCGCCAGCAGCCGGGATGTAGCGGCTGAAGCTTTCTTT.